A single sample is the source of the 12 T cell receptor beta chains below, sequenced in a study of blood T cell repertoires in COVID-19 (TCRdb year 2020). Libraries were made using the immunoSEQ multiplex PCR assay. Sourced from immuneACCESS, this table was stored by TCRdb with only in-frame sequences that have V and J called. A share of the clones is absent; for the studies checked, an unresolved V gene accounts for under half, and the remainder has no known explanation. This sample gives about half a million clones in total; roughly 85% of them show up just once. The ten largest clones capture 3% to 3.5% of the sample. The sample taken for sequencing was peripheral blood. The receptors here all came from a human donor in a cohort sampled during active COVID-19.

The rearrangement uses TRBV7-2 and TRBJ2-3; TRBD2 matches 11 bases. Germline-derived CDR1 and CDR2 are SGHTA and FQGNSA. V dropped 2 bases and J dropped 5; count of bases not matched to a gene: 12. CDR3 size: 18 residues. This chain's CDR3 is CASSLSWLAGGRIDTQYF. The CDR3 region has the DNA TGTGCCAGCAGCTTAAGTTGGCTAGCGGGAGGAAGGATAGATACGCAGTATTTT.

The chain carries TRBV3-1 (or the pseudogene TRBV3-2) and TRBJ2-3, with D uncertain. This CDR3 is built from 13 residues. Trimming took 1 base from V and 3 from J, leaving 5 bases between them. The germline CDR1 and CDR2 sequences are LGHDT and YNNKEL (reference sequence). CDR3 bases: TGTGCCAGCAGCCAAGGGCCTACAGATACGCAGTATTTT. It is translated as CASSQGPTDTQYF.

J is TRBJ1-1 and V is TRBV28; D gene unclear. The CDR3 has 12 residues. The ends were cut back, 8 bases at V and 2 bases at J, with 9 bases in the middle. In germline, CDR1 is MDHEN, CDR2 SYDVKM. The CDR3 loop reads CASLRENTEAFF. The DNA of the CDR3 is TGTGCCAGCCTTCGGGAAAACACTGAAGCTTTCTTT.

This clone has just a few counts. The identical CDR3 is also encoded by other nucleotide sequences in the sample. The chain has TRBV4-3 and TRBJ2-2; D is unresolved. Germline CDR1 LGHNA, CDR2 YSLEER. The CDR3 loop spans 15 amino acids. V dropped 1 base and J dropped 1 base, with 7 bases sitting between them. CDR3 DNA sequence: TGCGCCAGCAGCCAAGGCACGGTGAACACCGGGGAGCTGTTTTTT. Translation: CASSQGTVNTGELFF.

The V gene is TRBV10-3, the J gene TRBJ1-2, with a weak D call TRBD1 (6 bases). Trimming took 0 bases from V and 8 from J, leaving 13 bases between them. This CDR3 spans 14 amino acids. The germline V gene has CDR1 ENHRY and CDR2 SYGVKD. This CDR3 is CAISESGGARGYTF. The CDR3 DNA is TGTGCCATCAGTGAGTCAGGGGGGGCGAGGGGCTACACCTTC.

This rearrangement joins TRBV7-9 to TRBJ2-7; TRBD1 matches 9 bases. This CDR3 comprises 15 residues. Germline assignment: CDR1 SEHNR and CDR2 FQNEAQ (reference sequence). Germline trimming cut 5 bases from V and 3 bases from J; bases unmatched to any gene: 8. The CDR3 protein is CASSLSTGGSYEQYF. The CDR3 region has the DNA TGTGCCAGCAGCCTATCCACAGGGGGCAGCTACGAGCAGTACTTC.

The genes are TRBV28 and TRBJ2-3, with 15 bases aligning to TRBD2. The V and J ends lost 5 bases and 4 bases, in that order; junction bases with no gene match: 7. Per the germline V gene, CDR1 is MDHEN and CDR2 is SYDVKM. This CDR3 is built from 17 residues. In nucleotides, the CDR3 is TGTGCCAGCAGTCTCGGGACTAGCGGGAGGTTGGCAGATACGCAGTATTTT. Translation: CASSLGTSGRLADTQYF.

This rearrangement joins TRBV7-8 to TRBJ1-1; the D is unclear. The ends were cut back, 3 bases at V and 7 bases at J, with 15 bases in the middle. This CDR3 spans 14 amino acids. Germline CDR1 and CDR2: SGHVS and FQNEAQ. The CDR3, as DNA: TGTGCCAGCAGCTTCAGTCCCGGGAGAGGTGAAGCTTTCTTT. It yields the protein CASSFSPGRGEAFF. The full variable domain, in which reference TRBV7-8 and TRBJ1-1 provide the parts outside the CDR3, is GAGVSQSPRYKVAKRGQDVALRCDPISGHVSLFWYQQALGQGPEFLTYFQNEAQLDKSGLPSDRFFAERPEGSVSTLKIQRTQQEDSAVYLCASSFSPGRGEAFFGQGTRLTVV.

CDR3 residues: CASSRAGEETQYF. DNA of the CDR3: TGTGCCAGCAGCCGGGCAGGGGAAGAGACCCAGTACTTC. J is TRBJ2-5 and V is TRBV7-3; weak D call: TRBD1 (6 bases). V lost 5 bases, J lost 3 bases, and 10 bases lay in between. CDR3 length: 13 residues. The germline gives CDR1 SGHTA, CDR2 FQGTGA. Variable domain in full (rest from reference TRBV7-3 and TRBJ2-5): GAGVSQTPSNKVTEKGKYVELRCDPISGHTALYWYRQSLGQGPEFLIYFQGTGAADDSGLPNDRFFAVRPEGSVSTLKIQRTERGDSAVYLCASSRAGEETQYFGPGTRLLVL.

V is TRBV10-3 and J is TRBJ2-1, with TRBD1 identical over 7 bases. This CDR3 spans 13 amino acids. Trimming removed 2 bases from V and 7 bases from J; junction bases left unmatched: 2. In germline, CDR1 is ENHRY, CDR2 SYGVKD. The CDR3: CAISERQGNEQFF. For the CDR3, the DNA is TGTGCCATCAGTGAGAGACAGGGAAATGAGCAGTTCTTC.

The table lists this clone with a count of one. The chain has TRBV6-2 or TRBV6-3 and TRBJ2-5; 10 nucleotides align to TRBD2. Germline lookup yields CDR1 MNHEY and CDR2 SVGEGT. CDR3 size: 17 residues. Trimming removed 5 bases from V and 0 bases from J; junction bases left unmatched: 9. As DNA, the CDR3 is TGTGCCAGCAGTGCCCCCCTAGCGGGAGCCCACCAAGAGACCCAGTACTTC. Residues: CASSAPLAGAHQETQYF.

The gene calls are TRBV7-8 and TRBJ2-5, with 9 positions matching TRBD1. The CDR3 has 15 amino acids. Germline V CDR1 and CDR2: SGHVS, FQNEAQ. Trimming took 5 bases from V and 5 from J; bases not matched to a gene: 9. The CDR3 loop reads CASSARTGAGETQYF. DNA of the CDR3: TGTGCCAGCAGCGCGAGGACAGGGGCTGGGGAGACCCAGTACTTC.